What follows is one T cell receptor (beta chain) and its context. Its matching antigen is unknown. TCRdb passed the RT-PCR reads through MiXCR, listing each CDR3 protein once. The data contain about 780,000 distinct CDR3 sequences, approximately 17% of them singletons. The data derive from a study of response to subunit inactivated influenza vaccine. Findings of the study overall: There was a suggestion from the authors that each seasonal influenza vaccination recruits few new T cells.

This specimen was PBMCs from blood, taken 5 to 6 days after vaccination. This clonotype was sampled from a man between 45 and 60 years old who received an inactivated influenza vaccine.

CDR3 protein: CASSFLGHSYEQYF. The CDR3 bases are TGTGCCAGCAGCTTTCTAGGACACTCCTACGAGCAGTACTTC. The chain employs TRBV7-8 and TRBJ2-7, with D possibly matching TRBD1 (5 bases). Trimming left V 3 bases short and J 0 bases short, with 9 bases between. This CDR3 has 14 amino acids. Germline CDR1 and CDR2: SGHVS and FQNEAQ.